These 14 T cell receptor beta chains were all obtained from the same sample, sequenced in a study of blood T cell repertoires in COVID-19. Data came from immunoSEQ multiplex PCR; TCRdb stores just in-frame clones and leaves some out. The sample shows roughly 160,000 clones, more than 65% of them seen only once. The sequencing sample was made of peripheral blood. The receptors come from a woman older than 75 with active or convalescent COVID-19.

The V and J genes are TRBV5-1 and TRBJ1-2, with 7 bases identical to TRBD1. Trimming removed 4 bases from V and 4 bases from J; junction bases left unmatched: 7. This CDR3 has 14 amino acids. From germline, CDR1 is SGHRS and CDR2 YFSETQ. The CDR3 loop is CASSAQQGSYGYTF. The CDR3 region has the DNA TGCGCCAGCAGCGCACAACAGGGGTCCTATGGCTACACCTTC.

The chain is built from TRBV2 and TRBJ1-2, with D possibly being TRBD1 (5 bases). The CDR3 is 13 residues long. The V end was cut by 1 base, the J end by 5 bases, with 8 bases between. Germline-derived CDR1 and CDR2 are SNHLY and FYNNEI. The chain's CDR3 is CASSEETEYGYTF. CDR3 coding DNA: TGTGCCAGCAGTGAAGAGACAGAATATGGCTACACCTTC.

The chain uses TRBV4-1 and TRBJ2-5; 7 nucleotides agree with TRBD1. Germline CDR1 reads MGHRA; CDR2 reads YSYEKL. This CDR3 is 15 amino acids long. The trim removed 1 base at V and 4 bases at J, leaving 6 bases unmatched. DNA for the CDR3: TGCGCCAGCAGCCAAGCCCATCCAGGGGGAGAGACCCAGTACTTC. It specifies CASSQAHPGGETQYF.

The V gene is TRBV28, the J gene TRBJ1-5; the D is unclear. The CDR3 runs 13 residues. Trimming removed 1 base from V and 9 bases from J, with 10 bases in between. Germline lookup yields CDR1 MDHEN and CDR2 SYDVKM. The CDR3 here is CASSLSLGLPQHF. The CDR3, as DNA: TGTGCCAGCAGTTTATCCCTGGGCCTGCCCCAGCATTTT.

The chain combines TRBV3-1 (or the pseudogene TRBV3-2) with TRBJ1-2; D not certain. Deletions cut 0 bases from V and 8 bases from J, with 13 bases between. Germline assignment: CDR1 LGHDT and CDR2 YNNKEL (reference sequence). CDR3 length: 14 amino acids. The CDR3 sequence is CASSQELSGRGYTF. The CDR3 DNA sequence: TGTGCCAGCAGCCAAGAATTATCAGGTCGGGGCTACACCTTC.

CDR3 in amino acids: CASSWEPGVNSPLHF. The CDR3 coding sequence is TGCGCCAGCAGCTGGGAGCCAGGAGTAAATTCACCCCTCCACTTT. The chain couples TRBV5-1 to TRBJ1-6; no clear D. Per the germline V gene, CDR1 is SGHRS and CDR2 is YFSETQ. The CDR3 totals 15 residues. Between the trimmed V and J ends, which lost 3 bases and 7 bases, there was a span of 14 bases.

The V and J genes are TRBV28 and TRBJ1-4; possible D gene TRBD1, 6 bases. CDR1 and CDR2 (germline): MDHEN, SYDVKM. V was cut by 4 bases and J by 8 bases, with 14 bases left in between. This CDR3 comprises 14 residues. The CDR3 bases are TGTGCCAGCAGTTCACCGGGACAAGGGGAAAAACTGTTTTTT. Translation: CASSSPGQGEKLFF.

This clone was counted a single time. Other DNA sequences in this sample translate to the same CDR3. The genes are TRBV28 and TRBJ1-5; tentatively, D is TRBD1 (6 bases). The CDR3 length is 15 residues. CDR1 MDHEN and CDR2 SYDVKM come from the germline V gene. V was cut by 4 bases and J by 2 bases, with 12 bases left in between. CDR3 sequence (DNA): TGTGCCAGCAGTTCCCCTGGGGGCGGCAATCAGCCCCAGCATTTT. It encodes CASSSPGGGNQPQHF.

The rearrangement links TRBV18 to TRBJ1-3; D gene unclear. The CDR3 extends over 16 amino acids. Germline V gives CDR1 KGHSH, CDR2 LQKENI. The V end lost 3 bases, the J end lost 0 bases, and 12 bases lay between the germline ends. CDR3: CASSPASQNSGNTIYF. For the CDR3, the DNA is TGTGCCAGCTCACCGGCCTCACAGAACTCTGGAAACACCATATATTTT. The complete variable domain, with remaining parts taken from reference TRBV18 and TRBJ1-3, reads NAGVMQNPRHLVRRRGQEARLRCSPMKGHSHVYWYRQLPEEGLKFMVYLQKENIIDESGMPKERFSAEFPKEGPSILRIQQVVRGDSAAYFCASSPASQNSGNTIYFGEGSWLTVV.

This chain joins TRBV14 and TRBJ2-7, with 10 bases aligning to TRBD2. After removal of 7 bases from V and 0 bases from J, the junction contained 6 bases not matched to a gene. The CDR3 runs to 15 residues. Germline CDR1 and CDR2: SGHDN and FVKESK. The CDR3 region is CASTVTSGYSYEQYF. The CDR3 nucleotides are TGTGCCAGCACCGTGACTAGCGGGTACTCCTACGAGCAGTACTTC.

The chain has TRBV3-1 (or the pseudogene TRBV3-2) and TRBJ2-1, with TRBD1 as a possible D gene (6 bases). V shed 1 base and J shed 9 bases, with 16 bases lying between them. The CDR3 is 15 amino acids. Germline assignment: CDR1 LGHDT and CDR2 YNNKEL (reference sequence). CDR3 loop: CASSQVTLEQGEQFF. The DNA for the CDR3 is TGTGCCAGCAGCCAAGTCACCTTGGAACAGGGTGAGCAGTTCTTC.

CDR3 coding DNA: TGTGCCAGCAGCCATAACCCAGACAGGGACACTGAAGCTTTCTTT. Protein: CASSHNPDRDTEAFF. The V call is TRBV11-2, the J call TRBJ1-1; 7 bases agree with TRBD1. Germline CDR1 is SGHAT and CDR2 is FQNNGV. The CDR3 has 15 residues. Losses at the gene ends were 5 bases for V and 3 bases for J; bases not matched to a gene: 9.

The chain couples TRBV18 to TRBJ1-1; 9 positions agree with TRBD1. Germline assignment: CDR1 KGHSH and CDR2 LQKENI. This CDR3 comprises 16 residues. The junction had 6 bases not matched to a gene; V was cut back by 4 bases and J by 0 bases. In nucleotides, the CDR3 is TGTGCCAGCTCACTAGGACAGGGGCTCATGAACACTGAAGCTTTCTTT. Amino acids: CASSLGQGLMNTEAFF.

The gene calls are TRBV5-1 and TRBJ1-1; 9 bases agree with TRBD1. With V trimmed by 3 bases and J by 7 bases, 4 bases remained unmatched. The CDR3 spans 13 residues. Germline V CDR1 and CDR2: SGHRS, YFSETQ. The CDR3 loop is CASSSGQGSEAFF. In DNA form, the CDR3 reads TGCGCCAGCAGCTCCGGACAGGGGAGTGAAGCTTTCTTT.